The clone carrying this T cell receptor (beta chain) is medium-sized. The antigen is unknown. This record comes from a study of spatial heterogeneity in lung cancer. On the study more broadly: Fewer alpha-chain than beta-chain sequences were consistently detected.

TCRdb re-called the 5' RACE reads through MiXCR, storing one row per CDR3 protein. This sample carries roughly 4,600 distinct CDR3 sequences, roughly 8.1% of them seen once, and the ten largest clones take around a third. As to time point: sample taken at primary tumor resection. Samples were donated by 72 untreated early-stage non-small cell lung cancer patients. Trimming pared 3 bases from V and 1 base from J, leaving 6 bases between. From germline, CDR1 is DFQATT and CDR2 SNEGSKA (reference sequence). The CDR3 contains 12 residues. Study conclusions and caveats: Among tumor T cells, estimated coverage was roughly 7% for alpha chains and around 13% for beta chains. For expanded intratumoral alpha and beta TCRs, counts tracked tumor mutation counts.

The clonotype comes from a male donor with early-stage non-small cell lung cancer. The V call is TRBV20-1, the J call TRBJ2-5; TRBD2 might be the D (6 bases). The input for sequencing was lung tumor tissue, taken at surgery. The CDR3 DNA follows: TGCAGTGCTAGCGGGGGCCAAGAGACCCAGTACTTC. Its protein is CSASGGQETQYF.